This is a list of T cell receptor beta chains from one sample in a study of T cell repertoires in cytomegalovirus infection. TCRdb recomputed calls from the reads with MiXCR, one row per CDR3 protein. The repertoire holds around 740,000 distinct CDR3 sequences, with roughly a third as singletons. Input material: PBMCs. These receptors were obtained from a human donor in good health (CMV status not recorded). Some clones in this sample may be carry-over from other donors' samples. Both conserved end residues are part of each CDR3. Fields, in order: J gene, clone size, D gene, V gene, CDR3 protein, CDR3 DNA. A D gene is named only where the DNA matches it firmly. Expanded clones get a size class; other rows say once, few or many, or leave the size out.

j_gene: TRBJ1-2; abundance: few; d_gene: .; v_gene: TRBV19; CDR3aa: CASSPDTDGGYTF; CDR3nt: TGTGCCAGTAGTCCCGACACGGATGGCGGCTACACCTTC
j_gene: TRBJ2-7; abundance: few; d_gene: .; v_gene: TRBV29-1; CDR3aa: CSVEGGSGGYEQYF; CDR3nt: TGCAGCGTTGAAGGGGGTAGCGGAGGCTACGAGCAGTACTTC
j_gene: TRBJ1-1; abundance: many; d_gene: TRBD1; v_gene: TRBV7-3; CDR3aa: CASSFGTGNTEAFF; CDR3nt: TGTGCCAGCAGCTTTGGGACAGGGAACACTGAAGCTTTCTTT
j_gene: TRBJ2-7; abundance: many; d_gene: .; v_gene: TRBV7-2; CDR3aa: CASSHGRSYEQYF; CDR3nt: TGTGCCAGCAGCCACGGACGGTCCTACGAGCAGTACTTC
j_gene: TRBJ1-5; abundance: .; d_gene: .; v_gene: TRBV2; CDR3aa: CASSVGGNYQPQHF; CDR3nt: TGTGCCAGCAGTGTAGGAGGGAATTATCAGCCCCAGCATTTT
j_gene: TRBJ1-6; abundance: .; d_gene: .; v_gene: TRBV11-2; CDR3aa: CASSLDPPSQSGGGSPLHF; CDR3nt: TGTGCCAGCAGCTTAGATCCTCCGTCCCAGTCGGGTGGTGGTTCACCCCTCCACTTT
j_gene: TRBJ2-1; abundance: few; d_gene: TRBD2; v_gene: TRBV7-9; CDR3aa: CASSHPQGLAGGPNEQFF; CDR3nt: TGTGCCAGCAGCCACCCGCAGGGGCTGGCGGGAGGGCCCAATGAGCAGTTCTTC
j_gene: TRBJ2-7; abundance: .; d_gene: .; v_gene: TRBV7-2; CDR3aa: CASSQGGSGRASGEQYF; CDR3nt: TGTGCCAGCAGCCAGGGGGGTTCAGGGAGGGCGTCGGGGGAGCAGTACTTC
j_gene: TRBJ1-1; abundance: .; d_gene: TRBD1; v_gene: TRBV15; CDR3aa: CATGDSEAFF; CDR3nt: TGTGCCACCGGGGACAGTGAAGCTTTCTTT
j_gene: TRBJ2-7; abundance: few; d_gene: TRBD2; v_gene: TRBV6-2/TRBV6-3; CDR3aa: CASSYPGLAGYEQYF; CDR3nt: TGTGCCAGCAGTTACCCCGGACTAGCGGGCTACGAGCAGTACTTC
j_gene: TRBJ2-1; abundance: .; d_gene: TRBD2; v_gene: TRBV19; CDR3aa: CASSPGTRSLNEQFF; CDR3nt: TGTGCCAGTAGCCCCGGGACTAGAAGCCTCAATGAGCAGTTCTTC
j_gene: TRBJ2-5; abundance: few; d_gene: .; v_gene: TRBV6-9; CDR3aa: CASSYSTGKETQYF; CDR3nt: TGTGCCAGCAGTTATTCGACGGGAAAAGAGACCCAGTACTTC
j_gene: TRBJ2-1; abundance: few; d_gene: .; v_gene: TRBV6-6; CDR3aa: CASSYRQSFRYNEQFF; CDR3nt: TGTGCCAGCAGTTACCGACAGTCTTTTAGGTACAATGAGCAGTTCTTC
j_gene: TRBJ1-1; abundance: many; d_gene: TRBD1; v_gene: TRBV6-1; CDR3aa: CASSGDRGIGAEAFF; CDR3nt: TGTGCCAGCAGTGGAGACAGGGGGATAGGCGCTGAAGCTTTCTTT
j_gene: TRBJ2-1; abundance: .; d_gene: .; v_gene: TRBV6-4; CDR3aa: CASSPVGVNNEQFF; CDR3nt: TGTGCCAGCAGCCCAGTCGGGGTAAACAATGAGCAGTTCTTC
j_gene: TRBJ1-2; abundance: .; d_gene: .; v_gene: TRBV27; CDR3aa: CASSLSSGTLYGYTF; CDR3nt: TGTGCCAGCAGTTTATCGTCTGGGACACTCTATGGCTACACCTTC
j_gene: TRBJ2-1; abundance: few; d_gene: TRBD1; v_gene: TRBV2; CDR3aa: CASRPGQGSNNEQFF; CDR3nt: TGTGCCAGTAGACCGGGACAGGGTAGCAACAATGAGCAGTTCTTC
j_gene: TRBJ2-7; abundance: few; d_gene: .; v_gene: TRBV28; CDR3aa: CASSFFVKDKYEQYF; CDR3nt: TGTGCCAGCAGTTTTTTTGTCAAGGACAAATACGAGCAGTACTTC
j_gene: TRBJ2-5; abundance: .; d_gene: TRBD1; v_gene: TRBV5-4; CDR3aa: CASSFGDSKETQYF; CDR3nt: TGTGCCAGCAGCTTTGGGGACAGCAAAGAGACCCAGTACTTC
j_gene: TRBJ1-5; abundance: .; d_gene: .; v_gene: TRBV28; CDR3aa: CASSLATTIDQPQHF; CDR3nt: TGTGCCAGCAGTTTAGCCACGACGATTGATCAGCCCCAGCATTTT
j_gene: TRBJ1-6; abundance: few; d_gene: .; v_gene: TRBV20-1; CDR3aa: CSARYAQALYNSPLHF; CDR3nt: TGCAGTGCTAGATATGCACAGGCCCTCTATAATTCACCCCTCCACTTT
j_gene: TRBJ1-1; abundance: .; d_gene: TRBD1; v_gene: TRBV7-6; CDR3aa: CASSVEGGRAVNTEAFF; CDR3nt: TGTGCCAGCAGCGTAGAAGGGGGCAGGGCGGTCAACACTGAAGCTTTCTTT
j_gene: TRBJ2-2; abundance: .; d_gene: .; v_gene: TRBV12-3/TRBV12-4; CDR3aa: CASSPRERGELFF; CDR3nt: TGTGCCAGCAGCCCCCGGGAGCGCGGGGAGCTGTTTTTT
j_gene: TRBJ2-1; abundance: .; d_gene: TRBD2; v_gene: TRBV28; CDR3aa: CASSSPGLASREQFF; CDR3nt: TGTGCCAGCAGTTCGCCGGGACTAGCGTCAAGGGAGCAGTTCTTC
j_gene: TRBJ2-1; abundance: few; d_gene: TRBD2; v_gene: TRBV5-8; CDR3aa: CASSPSRVGGGPGASGRNEQFF; CDR3nt: TGTGCCAGCAGCCCGTCCCGAGTTGGAGGGGGGCCTGGGGCTAGCGGGAGAAATGAGCAGTTCTTC
j_gene: TRBJ1-1; abundance: .; d_gene: .; v_gene: TRBV2; CDR3aa: CARSDEGNTEAFF; CDR3nt: TGTGCCAGAAGTGACGAGGGTAACACTGAAGCTTTCTTT
j_gene: TRBJ2-2; abundance: few; d_gene: TRBD1; v_gene: TRBV7-6; CDR3aa: CASSLAGTGLFGELFF; CDR3nt: TGTGCCAGCAGCTTAGCTGGGACAGGGTTGTTCGGGGAGCTGTTTTTT
j_gene: TRBJ1-4; abundance: .; d_gene: .; v_gene: TRBV7-8; CDR3aa: CASSPSRINNENLLF; CDR3nt: TGTGCCAGCAGCCCCAGCCGGATAAATAATGAAAACCTGTTATTT
j_gene: TRBJ1-2; abundance: .; d_gene: .; v_gene: TRBV7-4; CDR3aa: CASSSIQGPGVDNGYTF; CDR3nt: TGTGCCAGCAGCTCAATCCAAGGGCCCGGAGTGGATAATGGCTACACCTTC
j_gene: TRBJ1-2; abundance: .; d_gene: TRBD1; v_gene: TRBV6-1; CDR3aa: CASSERTGGRNGYTF; CDR3nt: TGTGCCAGCAGTGAAAGGACAGGGGGACGGAATGGCTACACCTTC
j_gene: TRBJ2-1; abundance: .; d_gene: .; v_gene: TRBV24-1; CDR3aa: CATSDLKDKNEQFF; CDR3nt: TGTGCCACCAGTGATTTGAAGGACAAAAATGAGCAGTTCTTC
j_gene: TRBJ2-2; abundance: .; d_gene: .; v_gene: TRBV28; CDR3aa: CASRPPTESGELFF; CDR3nt: TGTGCCAGCAGGCCACCTACAGAATCCGGGGAGCTGTTTTTT
j_gene: TRBJ2-1; abundance: few; d_gene: .; v_gene: TRBV7-2; CDR3aa: CASSLPPAGEQFF; CDR3nt: TGTGCCAGCAGCTTACCACCCGCGGGTGAGCAGTTCTTC
j_gene: TRBJ2-1; abundance: once; d_gene: TRBD2; v_gene: TRBV7-4; CDR3aa: CASSFTSGGANNEPFF; CDR3nt: TGTGCCAGCAGCTTTACGAGCGGGGGGGCAAACAATGAGCCGTTCTTC
j_gene: TRBJ2-7; abundance: few; d_gene: .; v_gene: TRBV20-1; CDR3aa: CSARDRAGNYEQYF; CDR3nt: TGCAGTGCTAGAGATAGGGCAGGGAACTACGAGCAGTACTTC
j_gene: TRBJ2-1; abundance: .; d_gene: TRBD2; v_gene: TRBV28; CDR3aa: CASSDGMGGRAYYNEQFF; CDR3nt: TGTGCCAGCAGTGATGGGATGGGCGGGAGGGCATATTACAATGAGCAGTTCTTC
j_gene: TRBJ2-1; abundance: many; d_gene: TRBD2; v_gene: TRBV7-2; CDR3aa: CASSAAGLAYNEQFF; CDR3nt: TGTGCCAGCAGCGCGGCGGGACTAGCTTACAATGAGCAGTTCTTC
j_gene: TRBJ2-3; abundance: .; d_gene: TRBD2; v_gene: TRBV4-1; CDR3aa: CASSQDYGLVRTQYF; CDR3nt: TGCGCCAGCAGCCAAGACTACGGACTAGTCCGAACGCAGTATTTT
j_gene: TRBJ1-2; abundance: many; d_gene: TRBD1; v_gene: TRBV7-6; CDR3aa: CASSLAPGGSYGYTF; CDR3nt: TGTGCCAGCAGCTTAGCGCCAGGGGGAAGCTATGGCTACACCTTC
j_gene: TRBJ2-3; abundance: .; d_gene: .; v_gene: TRBV6-1; CDR3aa: CASSEVDTQYF; CDR3nt: TGTGCCAGCAGTGAGGTAGATACGCAGTATTTT
j_gene: TRBJ2-2; abundance: many; d_gene: .; v_gene: TRBV5-1; CDR3aa: CASSFALWGTQNTGELFF; CDR3nt: TGCGCCAGCAGCTTTGCCCTTTGGGGGACGCAGAACACCGGGGAGCTGTTTTTT
j_gene: TRBJ2-7; abundance: few; d_gene: .; v_gene: TRBV7-8; CDR3aa: CASSLEAHYEQYF; CDR3nt: TGTGCCAGCAGCTTAGAAGCGCACTACGAGCAGTACTTC
j_gene: TRBJ1-2; abundance: few; d_gene: .; v_gene: TRBV11-2; CDR3aa: CASSLPPRKYGYTF; CDR3nt: TGTGCCAGCAGCTTACCCCCTCGGAAGTACGGCTACACCTTC
j_gene: TRBJ2-7; abundance: medium-sized; d_gene: .; v_gene: TRBV29-1; CDR3aa: CSVRGVSGANHEQYF; CDR3nt: TGCAGCGTTAGGGGCGTAAGTGGGGCCAATCACGAGCAGTACTTC
j_gene: TRBJ2-7; abundance: .; d_gene: TRBD2; v_gene: TRBV7-9; CDR3aa: CASSASGVRSYEQYF; CDR3nt: TGTGCCAGCAGCGCTAGCGGGGTTCGCTCCTACGAGCAGTACTTC
j_gene: TRBJ1-6; abundance: .; d_gene: .; v_gene: TRBV9; CDR3aa: CASSPESSYNSPLHF; CDR3nt: TGTGCCAGCAGCCCGGAGAGCTCCTATAATTCACCCCTCCACTTT
j_gene: TRBJ1-5; abundance: .; d_gene: .; v_gene: TRBV12-3/TRBV12-4; CDR3aa: CASSFQGAWPQHF; CDR3nt: TGTGCCAGCAGTTTTCAGGGAGCTTGGCCCCAGCATTTT
j_gene: TRBJ2-7; abundance: once; d_gene: .; v_gene: TRBV20-1; CDR3aa: CSATRPEGFKGDEQYF; CDR3nt: TGCAGTGCTACTAGACCAGAAGGGTTTAAGGGGGACGAGCAGTACTTC
j_gene: TRBJ1-5; abundance: .; d_gene: .; v_gene: TRBV7-8; CDR3aa: CASSLRGINNQPQHF; CDR3nt: TGTGCCAGCAGCTTAAGGGGGATTAACAATCAGCCCCAGCATTTT